This TCR beta chain was captured by sequencing in a study of blood T cell repertoires in COVID-19. This table comes from immunoSEQ multiplex PCR, and its TCRdb copy is limited to in-frame clones, with some not included. The table shows some 160,000 clones, with about 83% occurring only once. V was pared by 4 bases and J by 1 base, with 10 bases of the junction left unmatched. This CDR3 comprises 19 residues. CDR1 is SGHRS and CDR2 is YFSETQ in the germline V gene. This clonotype was obtained from a man between 65 and 79 years old who had recovered from COVID-19. The V gene is TRBV5-1, the J gene TRBJ2-1; 14 nucleotides agree with TRBD2. Specimen: peripheral blood. The CDR3 sequence: CASSREGLAGAPSYNEQFF. For the CDR3, the DNA is TGCGCCAGCAGCAGGGAGGGACTAGCGGGAGCCCCGTCCTACAATGAGCAGTTCTTC.